What follows describes a single T cell receptor (beta chain). The data were taken from a study of control samples from healthy donors and cancer patients. Trimming left V 3 bases short and J 3 bases short, with 14 bases between. The CDR3 consists of 15 residues. CDR1 and CDR2 (germline): KGHSH, LQKENI. Only in-frame clones appear in the TCRdb table, and some are missing; sequencing was by immunoSEQ multiplex PCR. Across 150,000 to 200,000 clones, the top ten clones capture roughly 2% of the sample. The chain carries TRBV18 and TRBJ1-1, with a tentative D call TRBD1 (6 bases). The origin of this receptor is a young woman in good health. The sample comprised blood. CDR3 DNA sequence: TGTGCCAGCTCACCTTCAGGGGTGACGGACACTGAAGCTTTCTTT. Protein product: CASSPSGVTDTEAFF.